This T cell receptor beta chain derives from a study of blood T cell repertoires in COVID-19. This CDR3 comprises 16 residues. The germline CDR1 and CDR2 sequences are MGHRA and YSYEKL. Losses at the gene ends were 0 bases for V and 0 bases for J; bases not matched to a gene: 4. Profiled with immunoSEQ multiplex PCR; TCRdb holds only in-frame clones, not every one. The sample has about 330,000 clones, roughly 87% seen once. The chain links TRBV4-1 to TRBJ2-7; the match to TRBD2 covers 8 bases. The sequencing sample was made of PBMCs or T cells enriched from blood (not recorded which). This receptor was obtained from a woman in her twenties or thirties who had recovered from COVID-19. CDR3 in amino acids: CASSQDKRGSSYEQYF. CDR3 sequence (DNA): TGCGCCAGCAGCCAAGATAAGCGGGGGTCCTCCTACGAGCAGTACTTC.